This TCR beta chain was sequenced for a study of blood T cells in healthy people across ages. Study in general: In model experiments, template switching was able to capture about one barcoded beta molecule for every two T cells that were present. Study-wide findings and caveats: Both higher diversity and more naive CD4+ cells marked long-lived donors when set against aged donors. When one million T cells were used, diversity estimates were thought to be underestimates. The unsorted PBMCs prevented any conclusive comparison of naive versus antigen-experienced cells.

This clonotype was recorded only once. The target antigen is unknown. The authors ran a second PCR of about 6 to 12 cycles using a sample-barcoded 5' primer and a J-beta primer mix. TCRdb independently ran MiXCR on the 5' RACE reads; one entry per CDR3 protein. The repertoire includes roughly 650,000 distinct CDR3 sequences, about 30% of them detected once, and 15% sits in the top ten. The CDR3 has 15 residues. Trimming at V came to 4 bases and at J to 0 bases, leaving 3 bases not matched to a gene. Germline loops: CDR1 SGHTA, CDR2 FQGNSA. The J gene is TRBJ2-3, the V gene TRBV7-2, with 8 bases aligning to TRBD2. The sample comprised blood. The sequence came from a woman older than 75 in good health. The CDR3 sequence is CASSWASGSTDTQYF. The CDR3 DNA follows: TGTGCCAGCAGCTGGGCTAGCGGGAGCACAGATACGCAGTATTTT.